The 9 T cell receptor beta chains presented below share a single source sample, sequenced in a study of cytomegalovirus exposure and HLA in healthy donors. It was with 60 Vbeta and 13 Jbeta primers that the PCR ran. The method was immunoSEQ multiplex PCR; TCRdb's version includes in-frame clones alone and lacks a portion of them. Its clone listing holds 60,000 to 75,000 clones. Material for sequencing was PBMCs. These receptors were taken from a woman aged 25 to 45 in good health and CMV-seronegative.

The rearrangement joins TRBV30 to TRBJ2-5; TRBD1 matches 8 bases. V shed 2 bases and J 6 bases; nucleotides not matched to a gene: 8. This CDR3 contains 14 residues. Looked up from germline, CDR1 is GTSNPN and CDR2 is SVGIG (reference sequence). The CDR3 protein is CAWSIQGGSKTQYF. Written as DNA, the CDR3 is TGTGCCTGGAGTATACAGGGGGGATCCAAGACCCAGTACTTC.

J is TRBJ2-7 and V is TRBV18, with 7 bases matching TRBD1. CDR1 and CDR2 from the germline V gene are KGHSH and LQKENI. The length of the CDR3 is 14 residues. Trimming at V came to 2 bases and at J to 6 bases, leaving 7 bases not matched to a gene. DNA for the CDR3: TGTGCCAGCTCACCATTCGACAGGGTGGGCGAGCAGTACTTC. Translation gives CASSPFDRVGEQYF.

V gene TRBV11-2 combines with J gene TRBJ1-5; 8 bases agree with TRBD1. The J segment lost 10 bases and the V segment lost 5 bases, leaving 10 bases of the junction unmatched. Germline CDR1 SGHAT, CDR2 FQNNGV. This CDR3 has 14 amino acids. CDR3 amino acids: CASSPGQGLGPQHF. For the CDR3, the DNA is TGTGCCAGCAGCCCCGGACAGGGTCTGGGACCCCAGCATTTT.

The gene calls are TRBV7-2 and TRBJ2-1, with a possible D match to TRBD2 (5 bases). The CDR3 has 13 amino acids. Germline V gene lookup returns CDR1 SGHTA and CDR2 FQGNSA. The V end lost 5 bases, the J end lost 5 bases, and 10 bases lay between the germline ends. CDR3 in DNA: TGTGCCAGCAGCGCCGGGGTCAACAATGAGCAGTTCTTC. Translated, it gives CASSAGVNNEQFF.

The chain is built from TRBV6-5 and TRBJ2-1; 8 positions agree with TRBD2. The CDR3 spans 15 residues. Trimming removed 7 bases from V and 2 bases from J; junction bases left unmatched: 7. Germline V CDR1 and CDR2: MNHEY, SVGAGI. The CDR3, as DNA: TGTGCCAGCATCCCAAGCGGGGGACCCTACAATGAGCAGTTCTTC. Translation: CASIPSGGPYNEQFF.

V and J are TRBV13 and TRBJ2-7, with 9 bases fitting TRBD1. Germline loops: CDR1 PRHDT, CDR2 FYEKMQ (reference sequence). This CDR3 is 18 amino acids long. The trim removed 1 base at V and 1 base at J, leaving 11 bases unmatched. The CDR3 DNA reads TGTGCCAGCAGCTTAGTTTCGGGACAGGGATATTTTTCCTACGAGCAGTACTTC. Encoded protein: CASSLVSGQGYFSYEQYF. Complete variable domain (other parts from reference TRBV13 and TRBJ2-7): AAGVIQSPRHLIKEKRETATLKCYPIPRHDTVYWYQQGPGQDPQFLISFYEKMQSDKGSIPDRFSAQQFSDYHSELNMSSLELGDSALYFCASSLVSGQGYFSYEQYFGPGTRLTVT.

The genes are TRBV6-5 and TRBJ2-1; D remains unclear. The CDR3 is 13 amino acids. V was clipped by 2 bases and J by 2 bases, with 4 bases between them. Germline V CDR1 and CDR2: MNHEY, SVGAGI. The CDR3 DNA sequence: TGTGCCAGCAGTTACCTCCCCTACAATGAGCAGTTCTTC. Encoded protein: CASSYLPYNEQFF.

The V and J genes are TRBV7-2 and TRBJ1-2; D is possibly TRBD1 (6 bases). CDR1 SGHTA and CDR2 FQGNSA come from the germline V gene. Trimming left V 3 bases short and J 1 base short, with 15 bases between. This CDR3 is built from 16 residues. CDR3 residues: CASSLSGGGFNYGYTF. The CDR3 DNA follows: TGTGCCAGCAGCTTGTCGGGAGGGGGGTTTAACTATGGCTACACCTTC.

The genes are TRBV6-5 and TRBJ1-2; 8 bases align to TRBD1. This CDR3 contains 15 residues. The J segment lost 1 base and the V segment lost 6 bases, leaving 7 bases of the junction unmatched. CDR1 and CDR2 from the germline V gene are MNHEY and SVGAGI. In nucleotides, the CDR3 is TGTGCCAGCAGCCCCGGGACAGGATTTAACTATGGCTACACCTTC. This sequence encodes CASSPGTGFNYGYTF.